The next 5 T cell receptor beta chains were all read from a single sample in a study of CD8 T cell repertoires and HIV-1 epitope variants. Antigen specificity for these receptors is unknown. This table comes from immunoSEQ multiplex PCR, and its TCRdb copy is limited to in-frame clones, with some not included. The sample lists fewer than 7,000 clones; about 60% were seen once. Sequencing used cultured CD8+ T cells derived from PBMCs. The receptors were gathered from a male donor with HIV.

This clone is labeled as medium-sized. V usage is TRBV14 and J usage is TRBJ1-6; tentative D call: TRBD1 (5 bases). Germline CDR1 is SGHDN and CDR2 is FVKESK. This CDR3 region has 16 residues. V shed 0 bases and J shed 2 bases, with 8 bases lying between them. The CDR3, as DNA: TGTGCCAGCAGCCAAGAGTGGGGGGCCTATAATTCACCCCTCCACTTT. As protein: CASSQEWGAYNSPLHF.

This chain connects TRBV19 to TRBJ2-5; 10 bases line up with TRBD1. Germline V CDR1 and CDR2: LNHDA, SQIVND (reference sequence). This CDR3 is 13 amino acids long. V was clipped by 5 bases and J by 9 bases; unmatched bases: 6. CDR3 bases: TGTGCCAGTAGTCCCGGGACAGGGGTTTCCCAGTACTTC. Its protein product is CASSPGTGVSQYF.

The chain carries TRBV10-1 and TRBJ2-2, with 7 bases fitting TRBD1. The CDR3 runs 14 residues. V shed 5 bases and J 4 bases; nucleotides not matched to a gene: 4. Germline lookup yields CDR1 WNHNN and CDR2 SYGVQD (reference sequence). The CDR3 region has the DNA TGCGCCAGCAGTCGACAGGGAAGCACCGGGGAGCTGTTTTTT. It codes for CASSRQGSTGELFF.

The chain has TRBV28 and TRBJ2-2, with 7 bases aligning to TRBD1. Germline lookup yields CDR1 MDHEN and CDR2 SYDVKM. CDR3 length equals 15 residues. Trimming removed 4 bases from V and 7 bases from J; junction bases left unmatched: 9. The CDR3 DNA reads as TGTGCCAGCAGTTCCCCGACAGGGATCAACGGGGAGCTGTTTTTT. Translation gives CASSSPTGINGELFF.

J is TRBJ1-1 and V is TRBV28, with D hard to call. Germline V gene data show CDR1 as MDHEN and CDR2 as SYDVKM. This CDR3 region has 13 residues. V lost 8 bases and J lost 3, with 13 bases in between. In nucleotides, the CDR3 is TGTGCCAGCTCCTTTCCTGGTGACACTGAAGCTTTCTTT. Residues: CASSFPGDTEAFF.